This TCR beta chain was sequenced in a study of T-cell memory formation after mild COVID-19. In TCRdb, the 5' RACE reads were re-called with MiXCR into one record per CDR3 protein. Of fewer than 400,000 distinct CDR3 sequences listed, 15% to 20% are singletons. The germline V gene encodes CDR1 SGHTA and CDR2 FQGTGA. This CDR3 spans 14 amino acids. V trimming: 8 bases; J trimming: 0 bases; junction bases outside the gene matches: 5. The TCR sequence derives from a man between 18 and 29 years old who had mild COVID-19 (a few samples of this study predate the infection). Cell type and time point are not known. Source material: PBMCs or a T cell subset sorted from them (not recorded which). The V gene is TRBV7-3, the J gene TRBJ2-3, with 7 bases identical to TRBD2. The chain's CDR3 is CASRGGPSTDTQYF. CDR3 nucleotides: TGTGCCAGCCGCGGGGGACCGAGCACAGATACGCAGTATTTT.